The T cell receptor beta chain under discussion was sequenced for a study of OX40 agonist ivuxolimab in advanced cancers. For the study at large: A mean age of approximately 60 years, range roughly 20 to 90, was recorded, and 80% to 90% were male.

At cycle 4 day 1, cycle 7 day 1, and baseline, blood was sampled. Germline loops: CDR1 SGHTA, CDR2 FQGNSA. The CDR3 length is 13 residues. Trimming removed 2 bases at V and 0 bases at J, with 4 bases between. Repertoires were generated with immunoSEQ multiplex PCR, while TCRdb's copy carries only in-frame clones and drops some. This table holds approximately 65,000 clones, approximately 88% found once. The source was CD4+ or CD8+ T cells sorted from blood, collected in a trial of the OX40 agonist ivuxolimab. The source of this sequence is an adult with an advanced solid tumor such as melanoma, head and neck, liver or kidney cancer. This chain connects TRBV7-2 to TRBJ1-1; D is unclear. CDR3 in DNA: TGTGCCAGCAGCTTAATGATGAACACTGAAGCTTTCTTT. Its translation is CASSLMMNTEAFF.